This TCR beta chain stems from a study of blood T cell repertoires in COVID-19. Method: immunoSEQ multiplex PCR; TCRdb's copy keeps in-frame clones and lacks some. The sample has around 120,000 clones, approximately 90% seen once. With 2 bases removed from V and 13 bases from J, the gap between germline ends came to 20 bases. Germline values: CDR1 MNHNS, CDR2 SASEGT. The CDR3 has 14 residues. The TCR was taken from a human donor with active COVID-19. The donor label of this sample is uncertain. The sequenced material came from peripheral blood. The rearrangement joins TRBV6-1 to TRBJ2-5, with TRBD2 as a possible D gene (6 bases). The CDR3 sequence is CASSELASAGRAYF. CDR3 coding DNA: TGTGCCAGCAGTGAACTGGCTAGCGCGGGGCGGGCGTACTTC.